This TCR beta chain was retrieved from a study of CD8+ T cells in alopecia areata. Study-wide results and caveats: Greater clonality was observed in lesional scalp samples, especially alopecia totalis/universalis, versus normal scalp.

Extracted RNA was reverse transcribed, and the resulting cDNA served as sequencing template. Data came from immunoSEQ multiplex PCR; TCRdb stores just in-frame clones and leaves some out. The table has 95,000 to 110,000 clones, about four fifths seen once; the top ten hold 20% to 25%. J was trimmed by 8 bases and V by 4 bases; bases with no gene match: 6. CDR3 length equals 15 residues. CDR1 and CDR2 (germline): SGHTA, FQGNSA. A word on this clone: Its target is not known.

Specified treatment: oral pan-JAK inhibitor, 5-10 mg twice daily. This sequence joins TRBV7-2 and TRBJ2-1; 12 bases fit TRBD2. The specimen was CD8+ T cells sorted from blood, collected at week 24, from a patient treated with tofacitinib. The sequence was collected from a human donor with alopecia areata. Here the CDR3 DNA reads TGTGCCAGCAGCTCGCTAGCGGGGGGGCCCGATGAGCAGTTCTTC. Its protein is CASSSLAGGPDEQFF.